The rows below give T cell receptor beta chains drawn from one sample of a study of early T cells in non-severe SARS-CoV-2 infection. TCRdb redid the calling of the 5' RACE reads with MiXCR, one entry per CDR3 protein. The sample lists 35,000 to 45,000 distinct CDR3 sequences; around 6.3% were seen once. The material sequenced was whole blood, taken at baseline. These receptors originate from an adult who was a healthcare worker with PCR-confirmed SARS-CoV-2 infection or an uninfected control (not recorded which). CDR3s include the opening cysteine and the closing phenylalanine or tryptophan. Each record gives: V gene, CDR3 protein.

>TRBV29-1
CSVVVQGGNNQPQHF
>TRBV6-2/TRBV6-3
CASSYRGPVMNTEAFF
>TRBV12-3/TRBV12-4
CASSLATVEQEAQYF
>TRBV6-2/TRBV6-3
CASSYSSALSNQPQHF
>TRBV29-1
CSGGRRNTGELFF
>TRBV3-1
CASSQEGDRGYEQYF
>TRBV6-2/TRBV6-3
CASGTGIYTEAFF
>TRBV28
CASRTYTDTQYF
>TRBV6-5
CASSPDGTLYEQYF
>TRBV20-1
CSDRTGSPVDGYTF
>TRBV7-2
CASRLEQGSNEQFF
>TRBV30
CAWSVLGITDTQYF
>TRBV7-9
CASSHSRAGELFF
>TRBV7-9
CASSKASGTTDTQYF
>TRBV7-2
CASSLRQGSQETQYF
>TRBV5-1
CARPGTGGTGELFF